This record covers a single T cell receptor beta chain. As yet, its antigen is unknown. The junction and the germline gene differ at one end; a read error may be behind it. MiXCR, run by TCRdb on the reads, gives a single entry per CDR3 protein. The sample includes 150,000 to 200,000 distinct CDR3 sequences, roughly 21% of them seen just once. The sample originates from a study of T cell repertoires in cytomegalovirus infection. Study at large: Researchers turned to recently identified HLA-C-restricted CMV epitopes as well as well-studied HLA-B-restricted ones. Findings and caveats of the study: Dominating the ex vivo response were HLA-C-restricted CMV-specific TCR beta clonotypes. People with CMV and the relevant HLA were identified by cumulative public TCR beta family frequency.

This specimen was CD8+ T cells from cultured PBMCs, taken from culture after CMV antigen stimulation. This TCR was recovered from a human donor in good health (CMV status not recorded). Some clones in this sample may be carry-over from other donors' samples.

CDR3 loop: CASSSTPRVDNSPLHF. The CDR3 nucleotides are TGTGCCAGTAGCTCAACTCCCAGGGTTGATAATTCACCCCTCCACTTT. The chain couples TRBV11-2 to TRBJ1-6; a possible D gene is TRBD1 (5 bases). This CDR3 has 16 residues. Germline loops: CDR1 SGHAT, CDR2 FQNNGV.